What follows describes a single T cell receptor beta chain. The source of the sample is a study of tumor and adjacent non-tumor tissue in lung cancer. Study information: On average, productive TCRbeta reads reached a few million per sample.

This sample's RNA came from whole unsorted tissue. This non-tumor lung sample came from over 3 cm beyond the tumor edge. Three rounds of nested PCR, following a modified ARM-PCR protocol, produced the TCRbeta library. TCRdb re-called the multiplex PCR reads through MiXCR, storing one row per CDR3 protein. This table has some 80,000 distinct CDR3 sequences, around 80% appearing once. CDR1 and CDR2 from the germline V gene are SGHAT and FQDESV (reference sequence). The CDR3 has 15 amino acids. Specimen: distant non-tumor lung tissue. This chain links TRBV11-1 with TRBJ2-7; maybe TRBD2 (6 bases). The receptor was derived from a man aged 60 to 69 with non-small cell lung cancer. CDR3 protein: CVSNSPGSGSYEQYF. CDR3 DNA sequence: TGTGTCAGTAACTCCCCGGGTAGCGGCTCCTACGAGCAGTACTTC. The full variable domain, completed using reference TRBV11-1 and TRBJ2-7, is EAEVAQSPRYKITEKSQAVAFWCDPISGHATLYWYRQILGQGPELLVQFQDESVVDDSQLPKDRFSAERLKGVDSTLKIQPAELGDSAMYLCVSNSPGSGSYEQYFGPGTRLTVT.